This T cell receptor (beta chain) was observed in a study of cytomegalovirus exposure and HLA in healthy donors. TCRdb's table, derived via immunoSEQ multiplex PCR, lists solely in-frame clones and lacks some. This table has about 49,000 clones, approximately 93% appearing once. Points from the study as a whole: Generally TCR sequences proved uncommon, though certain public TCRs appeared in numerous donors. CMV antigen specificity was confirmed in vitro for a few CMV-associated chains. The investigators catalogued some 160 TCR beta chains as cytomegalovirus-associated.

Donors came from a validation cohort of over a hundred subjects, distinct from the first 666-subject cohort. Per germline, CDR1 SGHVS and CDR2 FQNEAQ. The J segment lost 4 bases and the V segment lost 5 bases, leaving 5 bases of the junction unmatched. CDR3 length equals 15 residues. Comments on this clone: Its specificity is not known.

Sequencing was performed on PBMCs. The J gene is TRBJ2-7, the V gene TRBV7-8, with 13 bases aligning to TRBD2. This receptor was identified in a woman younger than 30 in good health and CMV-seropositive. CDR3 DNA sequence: TGTGCCAGCAGCCAGGGACTAGCGGGAATATACGAGCAGTACTTC. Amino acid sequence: CASSQGLAGIYEQYF.